The following is a T cell receptor (beta chain) sequence with its context. Its antigen is as yet unknown. CDR3 length: 13 amino acids. Germline CDR1 reads SGHTA; CDR2 reads FQGNSA. V shed 5 bases and J shed 10 bases, with 12 bases lying between them. This sample was included in a study of CD8+ T cells in alopecia areata. As for the study in general: Treatment ran 6 to 18 months, with 6 months of follow-up afterward. Study-wide results and caveats: Patients shared TCRs less clearly than mice did, possibly for HLA-related reasons.

Researchers took lesional scalp punch biopsies and peripheral blood from people who were alopecia areata patients. PBMC-derived CD4+ and CD8+ T cells were sorted. cDNA serving as the sequencing template came from extracted, reverse transcribed RNA. Here immunoSEQ multiplex PCR was the method, and the copy in TCRdb shows in-frame clones only, minus some. The repertoire holds 110,000 to 150,000 clones, with roughly 50% as singletons. This TCR derives from a human donor with alopecia areata. Source: CD4+ T cells sorted from blood, taken at week 0. The chain uses TRBV7-2 and TRBJ1-6, with D tentatively TRBD1 (6 bases). CDR3 nucleotide sequence: TGTGCCAGCAGCCAAAGAGGGGGGTCACCCCTCCACTTT. Encoded protein: CASSQRGGSPLHF.